The 14 T cell receptor beta chains in this list originate from one sample, sequenced in a study of shared clonotypes between healthy human individuals. Some clones are missing from TCRdb's copy, which holds only in-frame ones; the method was immunoSEQ multiplex PCR. Among about 2 million clones listed, about 95% were seen once. As defined, naive CD8 cells were CD45RO-negative and positively selected for CCR7, with terminally differentiated effector memory CD45RA+ cells excluded. Specimen: naive CD8+ T cells sorted from blood. The receptors were sampled from a man aged 18 to 29 in good health.

Points on this clone: Other DNA sequences in this sample translate to the same CDR3. The CDR3 reads CASSLTGGNYEQYF. The CDR3 nucleotides are TGTGCCAGCAGCTTAACAGGGGGTAACTACGAGCAGTACTTC. The J gene is TRBJ2-7, the V gene TRBV5-4, with 8 positions matching TRBD1. From germline, CDR1 is SGHNT and CDR2 YYREEE (reference sequence). Trimming removed 2 bases from V and 3 bases from J; junction bases left unmatched: 4. The CDR3 runs 14 residues.

This sequence joins TRBV6-5 and TRBJ1-2, with D maybe TRBD1 (6 bases). This CDR3 region has 15 residues. The V gene's germline CDR1 is MNHEY and CDR2 SVGAGI. The ends were cut back, 5 bases at V and 4 bases at J, with 17 bases in the middle. The CDR3, as DNA: TGTGCCAGCAGTCCGATGGACAGCACTATCTATGGCTACACCTTC. Protein sequence: CASSPMDSTIYGYTF.

The rearrangement joins TRBV11-1 to TRBJ2-1, with TRBD2 identical over 7 bases. V trimming: 5 bases; J trimming: 7 bases; junction bases outside the gene matches: 17. The germline V gene encodes CDR1 SGHAT and CDR2 FQDESV (reference sequence). The CDR3 is 17 amino acids. CDR3 coding DNA: TGTGCCAGCAGCCCCCGATATGGACTAGTTCTTAAAAATGAGCAGTTCTTC. Its protein product is CASSPRYGLVLKNEQFF.

The genes are TRBV10-3 and TRBJ1-1, with D possibly matching TRBD1 (5 bases). Deletions cut 0 bases from V and 5 bases from J, with 10 bases between. The CDR3 loop spans 14 amino acids. Germline lookup yields CDR1 ENHRY and CDR2 SYGVKD. CDR3 nucleotide sequence: TGTGCCATCAGTGAGTCGAGGGACTCTACTGAAGCTTTCTTT. Encoded protein: CAISESRDSTEAFF.

The chain uses TRBV28 and TRBJ1-4; 9 positions match TRBD1. There are 16 residues in the CDR3. Germline CDR1 and CDR2: MDHEN and SYDVKM. Trimming removed 5 bases from V and 7 bases from J; junction bases left unmatched: 11. CDR3 in amino acids: CASSPLRDRDFEKLFF. The CDR3 DNA sequence: TGTGCCAGCAGTCCACTACGGGACAGGGATTTTGAAAAACTGTTTTTT.

This clone was picked up one time. Other DNA sequences from this sample encode an identical CDR3 as well. The chain combines TRBV9 with TRBJ2-1; TRBD2 matches at 12 bases. The CDR3 extends over 15 amino acids. CDR1 and CDR2 from the germline V gene are SGDLS and YYNGEE. V shed 3 bases and J 4 bases; nucleotides not matched to a gene: 2. The CDR3 loop is CASSASGGAYNEQFF. CDR3 DNA sequence: TGTGCCAGCAGCGCTAGCGGGGGGGCTTACAATGAGCAGTTCTTC.

The chain employs TRBV7-9 and TRBJ1-1; 8 nucleotides match TRBD1. Germline CDR1 reads SEHNR; CDR2 reads FQNEAQ (reference sequence). Trimming took 0 bases from V and 4 from J; bases not matched to a gene: 4. This CDR3 has 15 amino acids. This CDR3 is CASSLARQGLTEAFF. The DNA for the CDR3 is TGTGCCAGCAGCTTAGCCCGACAGGGGCTCACTGAAGCTTTCTTT.

The V call is TRBV4-1, the J call TRBJ2-7; the match to TRBD2 covers 7 bases. V lost 2 bases and J lost 0; bases outside the gene matches: 4. CDR3 length equals 15 residues. CDR1 and CDR2 (germline): MGHRA, YSYEKL. The CDR3 DNA is TGCGCCAGCAGCCAAATTAGGGACTACTCCTACGAGCAGTACTTC. As protein: CASSQIRDYSYEQYF.

The chain uses TRBV11-2 and TRBJ1-2; the match to TRBD1 covers 11 bases. This CDR3 spans 15 amino acids. Germline CDR1 reads SGHAT; CDR2 reads FQNNGV. Trimming took 10 bases from V and 4 from J; bases not matched to a gene: 11. CDR3 sequence: CATPGQGVSVYGYTF. CDR3 bases: TGTGCCACCCCGGGACAGGGGGTATCCGTCTATGGCTACACCTTC.

J is TRBJ2-2 and V is TRBV7-8; D is ambiguous. Germline CDR1 and CDR2: SGHVS and FQNEAQ. The CDR3 sequence is 16 residues long. V was trimmed by 1 base and J by 2 bases, leaving 11 bases between them. CDR3 nucleotide sequence: TGTGCCAGCAGCTTAGACTTTCTGAGAAACACCGGGGAGCTGTTTTTT. It specifies CASSLDFLRNTGELFF.

The chain employs TRBV28 and TRBJ1-6; tentative D call: TRBD1 (5 bases). Trimming left V 6 bases short and J 0 bases short, with 12 bases between. Germline loops: CDR1 MDHEN, CDR2 SYDVKM. This CDR3 region has 16 residues. CDR3 in DNA: TGTGCCAGCAGCTGGGACGTCAACTCCTATAATTCACCCCTCCACTTT. Protein product: CASSWDVNSYNSPLHF.

The chain couples TRBV13 to TRBJ2-7; D is possibly TRBD1 (5 bases). CDR1 and CDR2 (germline): PRHDT, FYEKMQ (reference sequence). CDR3 size: 15 residues. V was trimmed by 6 bases and J by 0 bases, leaving 15 bases between them. This chain's CDR3 is CASSQTYQGSYEQYF. The CDR3 DNA follows: TGTGCCAGCAGTCAAACATACCAGGGCTCCTACGAGCAGTACTTC. The variable domain in full, completed from reference TRBV13 and TRBJ2-7, reads AAGVIQSPRHLIKEKRETATLKCYPIPRHDTVYWYQQGPGQDPQFLISFYEKMQSDKGSIPDRFSAQQFSDYHSELNMSSLELGDSALYFCASSQTYQGSYEQYFGPGTRLTVT.

The chain uses TRBV29-1 and TRBJ2-7; TRBD1 agrees at 8 bases. Unmatched junction bases numbered 10, after V lost 0 bases and J lost 3 bases. Germline CDR1 reads SQVTM; CDR2 reads ANQGSEA. This CDR3 is built from 16 residues. In DNA form, the CDR3 reads TGCAGCGTTGAAGATCCCGACAGGGGAATTGGCTACGAGCAGTACTTC. Its translation is CSVEDPDRGIGYEQYF.

The chain has TRBV7-2 and TRBJ2-7; possibly TRBD2 for D (5 bases). Trimming cost V 5 bases and J 3 bases, with 14 bases left between them. From germline, CDR1 is SGHTA and CDR2 FQGNSA. The CDR3 consists of 14 residues. The CDR3 nucleotides read TGTGCCAGCAGCCCAAACGTGGACTTCTACGAGCAGTACTTC. Translated: CASSPNVDFYEQYF.